The clone carrying this TCR beta chain has only one observation. Its antigen is unidentified. This record belongs to a study of CD8 T cells in ankylosing spondylitis. General study findings and limits: Matched ankylosing spondylitis synovial fluid reportedly showed significant enrichment of disease-linked clones.

This CDR3 region has 17 residues. CDR1 and CDR2 (germline): LGHDT, YNNKEL (reference sequence). Libraries for TCR beta were made by quantitative 5'-RACE with molecular barcodes. TCRdb reprocessed the 5' RACE reads via MiXCR and lists one record per CDR3 protein. The sample has just under 350,000 distinct CDR3 sequences, about 15% seen once. What was sequenced was blood, either unsorted or a sorted T cell fraction (not recorded which). The chain recombines TRBV3-1 with TRBJ2-2, with 10 bases that match TRBD2. The source of this sequence is a male donor with ankylosing spondylitis or in good health (not recorded which). CDR3 bases: TGTACCTTCAGTTTCCACCTTAGCGGGGGGCTAGCCGGGGAGCTGTTTTTT. This gives the protein CTFSFHLSGGLAGELFF. Based on the CDR3 plus reference TRBV3-1 and TRBJ2-2, the full variable domain is DTAVSQTPKYLVTQMGNDKSIKCEQNLGHDTMYWYKQDSKKFLKIMFSYNNKELIINETVPNRFSPKSPDKAHLNLHINSLELGDSAVYFCTFSFHLSGGLAGELFFGEGSRLTVL.